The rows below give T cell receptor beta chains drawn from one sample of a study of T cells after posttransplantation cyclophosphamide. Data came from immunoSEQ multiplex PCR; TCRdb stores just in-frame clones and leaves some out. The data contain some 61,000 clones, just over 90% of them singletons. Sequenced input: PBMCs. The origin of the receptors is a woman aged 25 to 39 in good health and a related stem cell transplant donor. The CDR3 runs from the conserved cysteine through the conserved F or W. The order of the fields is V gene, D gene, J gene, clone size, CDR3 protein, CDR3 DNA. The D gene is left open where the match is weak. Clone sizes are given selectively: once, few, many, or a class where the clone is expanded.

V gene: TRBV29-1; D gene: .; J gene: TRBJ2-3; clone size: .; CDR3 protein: CSVVPVDTDTQYF; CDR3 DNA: TGCAGCGTTGTGCCGGTCGACACAGATACGCAGTATTTT
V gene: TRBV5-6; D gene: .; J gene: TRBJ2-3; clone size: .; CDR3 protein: CASSLAEYTDTQYF; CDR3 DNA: TGTGCCAGCAGCTTGGCAGAATACACAGATACGCAGTATTTT
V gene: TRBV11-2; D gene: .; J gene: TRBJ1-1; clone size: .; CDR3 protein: CASSLRRNTEAFF; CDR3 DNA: TGTGCCAGCAGCTTAAGAAGGAACACTGAAGCTTTCTTT
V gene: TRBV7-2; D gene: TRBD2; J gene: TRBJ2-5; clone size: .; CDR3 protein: CASSLDRAAGGRETQYF; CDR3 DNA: TGTGCCAGCAGCTTAGATCGGGCGGCGGGGGGGCGGGAGACCCAGTACTTC
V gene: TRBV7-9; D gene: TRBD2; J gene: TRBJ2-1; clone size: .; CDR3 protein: CASKSSGGHNEQFF; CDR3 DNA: TGTGCCAGTAAATCTAGCGGGGGCCACAATGAGCAGTTCTTC
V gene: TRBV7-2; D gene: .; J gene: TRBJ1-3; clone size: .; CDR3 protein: CASSLGRFSGNTIYF; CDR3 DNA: TGTGCCAGCAGCTTAGGCCGGTTCTCTGGAAACACCATATATTTT
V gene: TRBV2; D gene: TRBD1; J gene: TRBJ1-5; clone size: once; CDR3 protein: CASKEGGASNQPQHF; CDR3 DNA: TGTGCCAGCAAAGAAGGGGGCGCGAGCAATCAGCCCCAGCATTTT
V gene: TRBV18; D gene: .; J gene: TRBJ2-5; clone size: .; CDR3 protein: CASSSGYQETQYF; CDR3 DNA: TGTGCCAGCTCCTCAGGGTACCAAGAGACCCAGTACTTC
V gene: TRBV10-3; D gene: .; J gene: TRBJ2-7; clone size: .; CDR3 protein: CAILTASGYEQYF; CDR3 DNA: TGTGCCATCCTTACAGCGTCCGGCTACGAGCAGTACTTC
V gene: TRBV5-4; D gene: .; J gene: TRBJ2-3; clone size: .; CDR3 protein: CASSLPGGDTQYF; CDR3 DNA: TGTGCCAGCAGCTTGCCAGGGGGGGATACGCAGTATTTT
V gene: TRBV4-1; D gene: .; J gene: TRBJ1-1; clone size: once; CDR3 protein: CASGPAGGEGNTEAFF; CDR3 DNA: TGCGCCAGCGGCCCCGCGGGGGGTGAGGGGAACACTGAAGCTTTCTTT
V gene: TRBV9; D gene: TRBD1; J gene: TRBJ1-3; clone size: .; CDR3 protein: CASSVNWGQRSLYF; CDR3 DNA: TGTGCCAGCAGCGTAAACTGGGGACAGCGCTCTCTGTATTTT
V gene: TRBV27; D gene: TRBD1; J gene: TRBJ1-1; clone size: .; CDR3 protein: CASRTPGQGKGEAFF; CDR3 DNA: TGTGCCAGCAGGACCCCAGGACAGGGTAAAGGAGAAGCTTTCTTT
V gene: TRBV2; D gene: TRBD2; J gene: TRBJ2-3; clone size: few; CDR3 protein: CASRLAGSTDTQYF; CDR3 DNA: TGTGCCAGCAGGCTAGCGGGGAGCACAGATACGCAGTATTTT
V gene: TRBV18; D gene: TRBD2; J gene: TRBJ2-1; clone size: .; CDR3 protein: CASSRGGYNEQFF; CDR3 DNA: TGTGCCAGCTCACGGGGGGGGTACAATGAGCAGTTCTTC
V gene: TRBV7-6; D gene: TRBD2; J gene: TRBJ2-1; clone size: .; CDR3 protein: CASRPGGVYNEQFF; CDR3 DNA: TGTGCCAGCAGGCCCGGGGGGGTGTACAATGAGCAGTTCTTC
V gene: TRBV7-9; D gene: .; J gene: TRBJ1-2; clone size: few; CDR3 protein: CASTQDSFYGYTF; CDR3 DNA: TGTGCCAGCACCCAGGACTCGTTCTATGGCTACACCTTC
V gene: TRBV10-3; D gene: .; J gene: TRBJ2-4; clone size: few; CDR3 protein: CAISERDKQAKNIQYF; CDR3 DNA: TGTGCCATCAGTGAAAGGGACAAGCAAGCCAAAAACATTCAGTACTTC
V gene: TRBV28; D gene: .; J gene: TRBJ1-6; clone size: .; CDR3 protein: CASSLTGFNSPLHF; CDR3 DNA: TGTGCCAGCAGTCTGACAGGATTTAATTCACCCCTCCACTTT
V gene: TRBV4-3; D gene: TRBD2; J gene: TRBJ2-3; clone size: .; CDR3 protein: CASSQDPPSGGRTDTQYF; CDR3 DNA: TGCGCCAGCAGCCAAGACCCCCCCAGCGGGGGGAGGACAGATACGCAGTATTTT
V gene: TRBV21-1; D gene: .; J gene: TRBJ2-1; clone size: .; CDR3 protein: CASSKSDRVALTISYNEQFF; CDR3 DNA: TGTGCCAGCAGCAAAAGTGACAGGGTGGCCCTAACCATCTCCTACAATGAGCAGTTCTTC
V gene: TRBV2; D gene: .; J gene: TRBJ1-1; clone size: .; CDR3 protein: CASSWDTNTEAFF; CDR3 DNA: TGTGCCAGCAGTTGGGACACCAACACTGAAGCTTTCTTT
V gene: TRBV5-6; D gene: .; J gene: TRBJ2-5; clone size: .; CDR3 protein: CASSFYSVETQYF; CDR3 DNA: TGTGCCAGCAGCTTCTACAGCGTGGAGACCCAGTACTTC
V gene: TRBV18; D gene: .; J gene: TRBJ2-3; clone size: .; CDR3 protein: CASSLGTSLTDTQYF; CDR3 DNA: TGTGCCAGCTCGCTCGGGACATCCTTGACAGATACGCAGTATTTT
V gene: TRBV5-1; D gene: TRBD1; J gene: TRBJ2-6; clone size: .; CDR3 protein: CASSSRTGDGANVLTF; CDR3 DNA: TGCGCCAGCAGCAGCCGGACAGGGGATGGGGCCAACGTCCTGACTTTC
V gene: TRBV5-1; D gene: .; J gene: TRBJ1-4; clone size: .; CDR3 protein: CASSLGPSRAVGEKLFF; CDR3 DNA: TGCGCCAGCAGCTTGGGCCCCTCCAGGGCCGTAGGTGAAAAACTGTTTTTT
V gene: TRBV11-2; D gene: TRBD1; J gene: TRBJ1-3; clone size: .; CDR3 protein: CASSLDSSGQVSGNTIYF; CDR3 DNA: TGTGCCAGCAGCTTAGATTCCAGCGGACAGGTCTCTGGAAACACCATATATTTT